Sequencing of this TCR beta chain was carried out in a study of beta chain features in type 1 diabetes. For the study at large: All samples yielded roughly 100 million examined sorted cells.

Points on this clone: Its antigen is not known.

The sequenced template was cDNA made from the entire isolated RNA. Sequencing used immunoSEQ multiplex PCR; TCRdb keeps in-frame clones, though not all of them. The sample shows over 150,000 clones, 7.5% to 9.5% of them seen only once. Study results and caveats: VDJ junctions sequenced from type 1 diabetes patients showed fewer insertions and more deletions. Shortening that was moderate but significant affected the TCRB CDR3s of Type 1 diabetes patients in all four CD4+ subsets.

Trimming took off 7 bases at V and 2 bases at J, with 12 bases between the two ends. Germline CDR1 and CDR2: SGHRS and YFSETQ. CDR3 length: 14 amino acids. Sequenced: central memory CD4+ T cells from blood. The J gene is TRBJ2-2, the V gene TRBV5-1, with unresolved D. The receptor was derived from a woman aged 18-35 years with type 1 diabetes. DNA for the CDR3: TGCGCCAGCGAACCGGGTCTTAACACCGGGGAGCTGTTTTTT. Protein product: CASEPGLNTGELFF. The variable domain in full, completed from reference TRBV5-1 and TRBJ2-2, reads KAGVTQTPRYLIKTRGQQVTLSCSPISGHRSVSWYQQTPGQGLQFLFEYFSETQRNKGNFPGRFSGRQFSNSRSEMNVSTLELGDSALYLCASEPGLNTGELFFGEGSRLTVL.